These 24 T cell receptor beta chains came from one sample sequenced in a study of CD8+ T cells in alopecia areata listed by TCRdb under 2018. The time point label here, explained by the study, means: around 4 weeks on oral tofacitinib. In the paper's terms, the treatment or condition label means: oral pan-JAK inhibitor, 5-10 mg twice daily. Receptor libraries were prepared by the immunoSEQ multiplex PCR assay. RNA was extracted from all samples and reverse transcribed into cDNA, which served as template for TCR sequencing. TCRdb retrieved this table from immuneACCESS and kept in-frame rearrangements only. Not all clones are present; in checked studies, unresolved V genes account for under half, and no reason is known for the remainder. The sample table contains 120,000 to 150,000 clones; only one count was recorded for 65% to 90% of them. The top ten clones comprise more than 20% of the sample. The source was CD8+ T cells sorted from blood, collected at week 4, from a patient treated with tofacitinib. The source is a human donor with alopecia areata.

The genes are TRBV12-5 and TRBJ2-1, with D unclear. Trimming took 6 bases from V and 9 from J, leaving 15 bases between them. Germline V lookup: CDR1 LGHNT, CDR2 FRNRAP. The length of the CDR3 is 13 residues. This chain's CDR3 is CASGAGFQVEQFF. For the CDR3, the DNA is TGTGCTAGTGGGGCCGGGTTTCAGGTTGAGCAGTTCTTC.

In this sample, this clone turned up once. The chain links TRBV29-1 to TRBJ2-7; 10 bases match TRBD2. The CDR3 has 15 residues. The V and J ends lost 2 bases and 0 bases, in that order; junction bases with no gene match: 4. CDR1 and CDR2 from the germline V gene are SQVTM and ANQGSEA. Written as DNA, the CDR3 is TGCAGCGTTGAAACTAGCGGGATGAGCTCCTACGAGCAGTACTTC. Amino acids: CSVETSGMSSYEQYF.

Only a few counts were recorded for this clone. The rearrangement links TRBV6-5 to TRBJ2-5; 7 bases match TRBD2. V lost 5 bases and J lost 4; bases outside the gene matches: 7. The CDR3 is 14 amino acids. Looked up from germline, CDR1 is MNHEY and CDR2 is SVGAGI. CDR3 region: CASSELASGETQYF. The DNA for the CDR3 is TGTGCCAGCAGTGAACTAGCGTCCGGAGAGACCCAGTACTTC.

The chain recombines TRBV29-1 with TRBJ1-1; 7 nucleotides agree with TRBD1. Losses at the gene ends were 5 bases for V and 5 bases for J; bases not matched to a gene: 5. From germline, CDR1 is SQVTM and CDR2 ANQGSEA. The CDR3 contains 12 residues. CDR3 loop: CSVPDRETEAFF. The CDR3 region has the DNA TGCAGCGTTCCCGACAGGGAAACTGAAGCTTTCTTT.

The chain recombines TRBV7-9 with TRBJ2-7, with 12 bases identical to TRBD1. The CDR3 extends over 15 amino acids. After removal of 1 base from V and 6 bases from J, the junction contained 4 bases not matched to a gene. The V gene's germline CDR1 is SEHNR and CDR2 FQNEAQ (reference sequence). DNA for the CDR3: TGTGCCAGCAGCTTAGAGGGACAGGGGGCCCTCGAGCAGTACTTC. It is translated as CASSLEGQGALEQYF.

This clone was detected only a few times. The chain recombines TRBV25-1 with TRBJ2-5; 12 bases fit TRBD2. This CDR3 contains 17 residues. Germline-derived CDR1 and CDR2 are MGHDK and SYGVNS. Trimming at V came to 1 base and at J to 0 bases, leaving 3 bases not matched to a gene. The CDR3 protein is CASSESWTSGDQETQYF. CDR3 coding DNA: TGTGCCAGCAGTGAATCCTGGACTAGCGGGGACCAAGAGACCCAGTACTTC.

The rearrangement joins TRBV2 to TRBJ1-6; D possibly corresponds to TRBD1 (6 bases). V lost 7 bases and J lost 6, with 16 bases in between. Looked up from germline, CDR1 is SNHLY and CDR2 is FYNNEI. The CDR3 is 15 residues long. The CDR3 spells CASKRLQGTNSPLHF. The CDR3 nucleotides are TGTGCCAGCAAGCGCCTGCAGGGGACTAATTCACCCCTCCACTTT.

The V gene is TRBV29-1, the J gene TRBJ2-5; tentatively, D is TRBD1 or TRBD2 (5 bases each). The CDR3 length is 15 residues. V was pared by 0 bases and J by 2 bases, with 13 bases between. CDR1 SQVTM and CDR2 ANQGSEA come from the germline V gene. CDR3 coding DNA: TGCAGCGTTGAAGACACCCGGGGCCAACAAGAGACCCAGTACTTC. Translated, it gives CSVEDTRGQQETQYF.

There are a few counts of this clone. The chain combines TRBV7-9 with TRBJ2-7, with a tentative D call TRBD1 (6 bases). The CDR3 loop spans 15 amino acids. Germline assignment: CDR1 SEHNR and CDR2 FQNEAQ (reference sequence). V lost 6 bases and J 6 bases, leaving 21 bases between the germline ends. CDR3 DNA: TGTGCCAGCAGTTTCCTTGGTTCAGGGGACGGCGAGCAGTACTTC. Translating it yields CASSFLGSGDGEQYF.

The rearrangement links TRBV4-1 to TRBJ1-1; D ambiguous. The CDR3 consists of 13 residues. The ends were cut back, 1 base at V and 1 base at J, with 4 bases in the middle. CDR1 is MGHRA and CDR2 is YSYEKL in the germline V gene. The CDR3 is CASSQVPNTEAFF. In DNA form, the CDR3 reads TGCGCCAGCAGCCAAGTGCCGAACACTGAAGCTTTCTTT.

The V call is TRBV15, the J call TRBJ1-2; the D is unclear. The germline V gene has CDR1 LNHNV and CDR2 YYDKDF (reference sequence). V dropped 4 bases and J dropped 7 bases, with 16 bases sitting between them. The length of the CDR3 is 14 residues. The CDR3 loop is CATSNLNIRTGYTF. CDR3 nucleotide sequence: TGTGCCACCAGCAATCTTAATATAAGGACTGGCTACACCTTC.

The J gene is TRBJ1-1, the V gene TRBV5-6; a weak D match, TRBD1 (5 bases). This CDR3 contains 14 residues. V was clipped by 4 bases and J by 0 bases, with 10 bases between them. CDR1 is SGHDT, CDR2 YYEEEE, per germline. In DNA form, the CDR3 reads TGTGCCAGCAGCCCCGGGGGAATGAACACTGAAGCTTTCTTT. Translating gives CASSPGGMNTEAFF.

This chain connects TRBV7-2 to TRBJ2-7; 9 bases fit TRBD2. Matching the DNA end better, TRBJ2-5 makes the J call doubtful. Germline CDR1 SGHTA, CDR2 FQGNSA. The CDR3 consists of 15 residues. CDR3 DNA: TGTGCCAGCAGCCCCTGGGGGCTAGCGGGGGAGACCCAGTACTTC. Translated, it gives CASSPWGLAGETQYF.

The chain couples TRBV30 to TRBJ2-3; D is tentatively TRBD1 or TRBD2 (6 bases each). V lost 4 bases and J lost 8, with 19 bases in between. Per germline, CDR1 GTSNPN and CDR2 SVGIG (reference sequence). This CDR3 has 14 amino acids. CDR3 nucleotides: TGTGCCTGGATGGGGGGCCCCCCTCCGGGTACGCAGTATTTT. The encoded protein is CAWMGGPPPGTQYF.

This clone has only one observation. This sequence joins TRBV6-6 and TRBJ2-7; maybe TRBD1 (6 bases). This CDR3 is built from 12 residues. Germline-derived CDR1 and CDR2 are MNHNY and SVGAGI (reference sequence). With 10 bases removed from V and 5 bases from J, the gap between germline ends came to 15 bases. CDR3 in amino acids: CATIDRFNEQYF. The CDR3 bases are TGTGCCACTATTGACAGGTTCAACGAGCAGTACTTC.

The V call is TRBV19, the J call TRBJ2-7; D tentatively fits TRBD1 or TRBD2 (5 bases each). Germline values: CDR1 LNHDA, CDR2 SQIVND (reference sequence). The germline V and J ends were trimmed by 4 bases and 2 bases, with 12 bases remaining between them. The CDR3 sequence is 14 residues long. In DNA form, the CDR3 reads TGTGCCAGTAGTAACCGGGACGGCACCTACGAGCAGTACTTC. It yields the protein CASSNRDGTYEQYF.

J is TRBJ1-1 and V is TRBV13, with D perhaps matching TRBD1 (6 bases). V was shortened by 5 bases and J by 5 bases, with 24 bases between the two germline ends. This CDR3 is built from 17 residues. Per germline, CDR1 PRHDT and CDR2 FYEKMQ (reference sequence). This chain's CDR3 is CASSLISSRDIETEAFF. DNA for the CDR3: TGTGCCAGCAGCCTCATCTCCTCCCGGGACATCGAAACTGAAGCTTTCTTT.

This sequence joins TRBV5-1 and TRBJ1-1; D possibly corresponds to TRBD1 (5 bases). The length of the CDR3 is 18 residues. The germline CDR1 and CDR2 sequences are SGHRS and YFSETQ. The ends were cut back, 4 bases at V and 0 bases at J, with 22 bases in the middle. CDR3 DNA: TGCGCCAGCAGCCCCCCCTGGGGGGACCAACCGATGAACACTGAAGCTTTCTTT. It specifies CASSPPWGDQPMNTEAFF.

CDR3 DNA sequence: TGTGCCAGCAGCACAGTACTCTACGAGCAGTACTTC. As protein: CASSTVLYEQYF. J is TRBJ2-7 and V is TRBV6-5; D is unresolved. CDR1 is MNHEY and CDR2 is SVGAGI in the germline V gene. Trimming took 6 bases from V and 3 from J, leaving 9 bases between them. This CDR3 region has 12 residues.

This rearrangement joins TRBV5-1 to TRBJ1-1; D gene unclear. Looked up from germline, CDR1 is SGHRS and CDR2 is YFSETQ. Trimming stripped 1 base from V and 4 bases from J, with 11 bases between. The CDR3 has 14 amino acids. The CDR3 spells CASSLRTSGTEAFF. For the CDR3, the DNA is TGCGCCAGCAGCTTGAGGACCTCGGGCACTGAAGCTTTCTTT. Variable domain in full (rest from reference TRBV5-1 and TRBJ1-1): KAGVTQTPRYLIKTRGQQVTLSCSPISGHRSVSWYQQTPGQGLQFLFEYFSETQRNKGNFPGRFSGRQFSNSRSEMNVSTLELGDSALYLCASSLRTSGTEAFFGQGTRLTVV.

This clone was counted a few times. The CDR3 region is CASSLGQPYNEQFF. In nucleotides, the CDR3 is TGTGCCAGCAGCTTAGGACAGCCCTACAATGAGCAGTTCTTC. V and J are TRBV7-9 and TRBJ2-1; the D gene is possibly TRBD1 (5 bases). The CDR3 is 14 residues long. Germline CDR1 is SEHNR and CDR2 is FQNEAQ (reference sequence). V was shortened by 1 base and J by 2 bases, with 6 bases between the two germline ends.

Written as DNA, the CDR3 is TGTGCCAGCAGCTCCGGGACAGCTGCGGGGGGCTACACCTTC. This translates into CASSSGTAAGGYTF. The V call is TRBV13, the J call TRBJ1-2; the match to TRBD1 covers 7 bases. The CDR3 consists of 14 residues. Germline CDR1 reads PRHDT; CDR2 reads FYEKMQ (reference sequence). J lost 8 bases, V lost 4 bases, and 10 bases had no gene match.

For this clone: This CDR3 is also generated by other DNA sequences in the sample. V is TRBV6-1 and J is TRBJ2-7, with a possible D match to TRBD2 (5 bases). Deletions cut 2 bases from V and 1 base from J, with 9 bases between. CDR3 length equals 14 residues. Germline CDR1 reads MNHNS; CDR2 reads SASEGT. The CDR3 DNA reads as TGTGCCAGCAGTGAAATCGAGGGATCCTACGAGCAGTACTTC. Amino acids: CASSEIEGSYEQYF.

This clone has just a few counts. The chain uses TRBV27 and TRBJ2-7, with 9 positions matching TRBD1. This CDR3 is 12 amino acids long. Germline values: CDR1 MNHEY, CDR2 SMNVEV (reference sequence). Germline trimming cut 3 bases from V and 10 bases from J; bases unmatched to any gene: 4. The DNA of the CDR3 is TGTGCCAGCAGTTTGGGGACAGGGCAACAGTACTTC. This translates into CASSLGTGQQYF.